The 32 T cell receptor beta chains below were found in one sample sequenced in a study of T cells in tumors after PD-1 blockade (dated by TCRdb to the late 2010s). The library came from the immunoSEQ multiplex PCR assay. Held by TCRdb, this immuneACCESS table contains in-frame sequences only and omits some clones. Under half of the omission traces to an unresolved V gene where checked; the cause of the rest is unknown. The sample records roughly 48,000 clones, over 70% of which are singletons. The top ten hold about 3.8% of the sample. Interpreted using the paper, the time point label stands for: before anti-PD-1 therapy. Here the sequenced sample was PBMCs, taken before anti-PD-1 treatment. The receptors were sampled from a human donor with basal cell carcinoma.

This chain connects TRBV15 to TRBJ2-3; D may be TRBD2 (5 bases). The CDR3 consists of 14 residues. Germline-derived CDR1 and CDR2 are LNHNV and YYDKDF (reference sequence). V shed 2 bases and J shed 2 bases, with 8 bases lying between them. CDR3 nucleotides: TGTGCCACCAGCAGACCCGGGGTCACAGATACGCAGTATTTT. It specifies CATSRPGVTDTQYF.

The genes are TRBV30 and TRBJ2-1; 7 bases line up with TRBD1. Germline V gives CDR1 GTSNPN, CDR2 SVGIG (reference sequence). The CDR3 contains 15 residues. V lost 3 bases to trimming and J lost 0 bases; unmatched junction nucleotides: 5. CDR3 nucleotides: TGTGCCTGGAGGACAGGGTCTAGCTCCTACAATGAGCAGTTCTTC. Its protein is CAWRTGSSSYNEQFF.

This clone was seen just once. The CDR3 nucleotides read TGTGCCAGCAGGCCCCCGGGGCCTCATCAGCCCCAGCATTTT. Translated: CASRPPGPHQPQHF. This sequence joins TRBV28 and TRBJ1-5, with D maybe TRBD1 (5 bases). V dropped 6 bases and J dropped 5 bases, with 14 bases sitting between them. Germline CDR1 reads MDHEN; CDR2 reads SYDVKM. CDR3 length equals 14 residues.

The V gene is TRBV9, the J gene TRBJ1-1; unclear D gene. The V gene lost 0 bases and the J gene lost 4 bases, with 10 bases spanning the gap. CDR1 is SGDLS, CDR2 YYNGEE, per germline. This CDR3 has 14 amino acids. The CDR3 is CASSVETGPTEAFF. CDR3 nucleotides: TGTGCCAGCAGCGTAGAAACTGGACCCACTGAAGCTTTCTTT.

The gene calls are TRBV4-1 and TRBJ2-3; a weak D match, TRBD2 (5 bases). The CDR3 totals 18 residues. Looked up from germline, CDR1 is MGHRA and CDR2 is YSYEKL. Trimming pared 0 bases from V and 4 bases from J, leaving 20 bases between. DNA of the CDR3: TGCGCCAGCAGCCAAGATCCCACGGAGGTGGTGCAGGCAGATACGCAGTATTTT. Its protein product is CASSQDPTEVVQADTQYF.

The chain combines TRBV5-1 with TRBJ2-3; D perhaps matches TRBD1 (6 bases). The CDR3 consists of 14 residues. V was cut by 7 bases and J by 2 bases, with 14 bases left in between. CDR1 and CDR2 (germline): SGHRS, YFSETQ. The CDR3 DNA is TGCGCCAGCGGACCCGGGACACCCACAGATACGCAGTATTTT. The encoded protein is CASGPGTPTDTQYF.

J is TRBJ2-3 and V is TRBV10-3; TRBD2 matches at 10 bases. The CDR3 has 18 residues. Germline trimming cut 2 bases from V and 4 bases from J; bases unmatched to any gene: 12. CDR1 and CDR2 from the germline V gene are ENHRY and SYGVKD. This chain's CDR3 is CAISERLAGEKKADTQYF. The DNA for the CDR3 is TGTGCCATCAGTGAGCGGCTAGCGGGGGAGAAGAAGGCAGATACGCAGTATTTT.

CDR3 sequence reads: CASASGGMNTEAFF. In DNA, the CDR3 is TGCGCCAGCGCTTCGGGGGGAATGAACACTGAAGCTTTCTTT. The rearrangement links TRBV5-1 to TRBJ1-1; a possible D gene is TRBD1 (5 bases). V lost 7 bases and J lost 0, with 13 bases in between. The germline CDR1 and CDR2 sequences are SGHRS and YFSETQ. This CDR3 has 14 residues.

This sequence joins TRBV7-9 and TRBJ1-2, with 9 positions matching TRBD1. After removal of 10 bases from V and 4 bases from J, the junction contained 4 bases not matched to a gene. The CDR3 is 12 amino acids. Germline V gene lookup returns CDR1 SEHNR and CDR2 FQNEAQ (reference sequence). CDR3 residues: CAIRQGGYGYTF. The CDR3 DNA reads as TGTGCCATCAGACAGGGGGGCTATGGCTACACCTTC.

CDR3 amino acids: CASSDGTGVFTGELFF. The CDR3 DNA reads as TGTGCCAGCAGTGATGGGACAGGGGTCTTCACCGGGGAGCTGTTTTTT. The J gene is TRBJ2-2, the V gene TRBV6-1; 10 bases align to TRBD1. With 3 bases clipped from V and 4 bases from J, the junction kept 5 bases outside the gene matches. The CDR3 is 16 residues long. Germline assignment: CDR1 MNHNS and CDR2 SASEGT.

The chain uses TRBV7-2 and TRBJ1-2; D gene unclear. The V end lost 7 bases, the J end lost 8 bases, and 20 bases lay between the germline ends. Looked up from germline, CDR1 is SGHTA and CDR2 is FQGNSA. CDR3 length: 14 residues. CDR3 bases: TGTGCCAGCACCCCTATTATATGGGAAAGAGGCTACACCTTC. Translation gives CASTPIIWERGYTF.

This clone was detected a few times. The gene calls are TRBV7-9 and TRBJ1-6, with 7 bases aligning to TRBD1. V gave up 1 base and J gave up 13 bases; unmatched junction bases: 4. Looked up from germline, CDR1 is SEHNR and CDR2 is FQNEAQ (reference sequence). The CDR3 totals 13 residues. CDR3 region: CASSLVEDRPLHF. The CDR3 nucleotides read TGTGCCAGCAGCTTAGTGGAGGACAGGCCCCTCCACTTT. Based on the CDR3 plus reference TRBV7-9 and TRBJ1-6, the full variable domain is DTGVSQNPRHKITKRGQNVTFRCDPISEHNRLYWYRQTLGQGPEFLTYFQNEAQLEKSRLLSDRFSAERPKGSFSTLEIQRTEQGDSAMYLCASSLVEDRPLHFGNGTRLTVT.

This chain connects TRBV5-5 to TRBJ2-1; a weak D match, TRBD2 (6 bases). The V and J ends lost 7 bases and 5 bases respectively, with 19 bases between them. The CDR3 spans 15 residues. Looked up from germline, CDR1 is SGHKS and CDR2 is YYEKEE (reference sequence). This CDR3 is CASAGGAARNNEQFF. The CDR3 DNA reads as TGTGCCAGCGCCGGCGGGGCGGCTAGAAACAATGAGCAGTTCTTC.

The chain links TRBV7-2 to TRBJ2-2; 9 bases line up with TRBD2. CDR1 is SGHTA and CDR2 is FQGNSA in the germline V gene. CDR3 length: 16 amino acids. V gave up 1 base and J gave up 5 bases; unmatched junction bases: 5. This CDR3 reads CASSLEGLAGTGELFF. CDR3 bases: TGTGCCAGCAGCTTAGAGGGACTAGCTGGAACCGGGGAGCTGTTTTTT.

The genes are TRBV11-1 and TRBJ2-7, with D perhaps TRBD2 (5 bases). Germline CDR1 SGHAT, CDR2 FQDESV (reference sequence). The CDR3 totals 12 residues. The V gene lost 4 bases and the J gene lost 3 bases, with 7 bases spanning the gap. CDR3 nucleotides: TGTGCCAGCAGCTCGGGGTTCTACGAGCAGTACTTC. The encoded protein is CASSSGFYEQYF.

V gene TRBV30 combines with J gene TRBJ2-7, with D tentatively TRBD1 (6 bases). This CDR3 is 14 amino acids long. Trimming removed 2 bases at V and 0 bases at J, with 11 bases between. Germline V gene sequence: CDR1 GTSNPN, CDR2 SVGIG (reference sequence). CDR3 protein: CAWSRTGNSYEQYF. CDR3 bases: TGTGCCTGGAGTAGAACAGGGAACTCCTACGAGCAGTACTTC. Supplemented by reference TRBV30 and TRBJ2-7, the full variable domain reads SQTIHQWPATLVQPVGSPLSLECTVEGTSNPNLYWYRQAAGRGLQLLFYSVGIGQISSEVPQNLSASRPQDRQFILSSKKLLLSDSGFYLCAWSRTGNSYEQYFGPGTRLTVT.

The rearrangement uses TRBV6-4 and TRBJ2-1; 12 nucleotides agree with TRBD1. CDR1 and CDR2 from the germline V gene are MRHNA and SNTAGT. The CDR3 runs 13 residues. V gave up 4 bases and J gave up 8 bases; unmatched junction bases: 0. The CDR3 region is CASSGDRGHEQFF. For the CDR3, the DNA is TGTGCCAGCAGTGGGGACAGGGGGCATGAGCAGTTCTTC.

The V gene is TRBV2, the J gene TRBJ2-7; 8 nucleotides line up with TRBD1. From germline, CDR1 is SNHLY and CDR2 FYNNEI. After removal of 11 bases from V and 3 bases from J, the junction contained 6 bases not matched to a gene. The CDR3 has 12 residues. CDR3 in DNA: TGTGCCTTACGCGACAGGGGCTACGAGCAGTACTTC. Translation gives CALRDRGYEQYF.

This clone was seen more than once but under ten times. The chain uses TRBV4-1 and TRBJ2-5; perhaps TRBD2 as D (6 bases). Trimming pared 2 bases from V and 2 bases from J, leaving 15 bases between. Germline CDR1 and CDR2: MGHRA and YSYEKL. This CDR3 is built from 16 residues. This CDR3 is CASSQFTGTLQETQYF. The CDR3 DNA follows: TGCGCCAGCAGCCAATTCACCGGGACTCTACAAGAGACCCAGTACTTC.

The chain carries TRBV7-8 and TRBJ1-4; possible D gene TRBD1, 5 bases. Trimming took 0 bases from V and 5 from J, leaving 7 bases between them. This CDR3 has 14 residues. Germline values: CDR1 SGHVS, CDR2 FQNEAQ. In DNA, the CDR3 is TGTGCCAGCAGCTTAGCCAGGGACAATGAAAAACTGTTTTTT. Protein: CASSLARDNEKLFF.

The chain combines TRBV28 with TRBJ1-3; D uncertain. The CDR3 contains 14 residues. Trimming took 7 bases from V and 0 from J, leaving 10 bases between them. Germline CDR1 and CDR2: MDHEN and SYDVKM. DNA of the CDR3: TGTGCCAGCACCTCCGACCCCTCTGGAAACACCATATATTTT. Translated: CASTSDPSGNTIYF.

The genes are TRBV5-1 and TRBJ2-1; D not certain. This CDR3 is built from 16 residues. Per the germline V gene, CDR1 is SGHRS and CDR2 is YFSETQ. V lost 3 bases and J 7 bases, leaving 20 bases between the germline ends. The CDR3 DNA sequence: TGCGCCAGCAGCTCCTTTGGCTGGGTATTGGGGAATGAGCAGTTCTTC. It yields the protein CASSSFGWVLGNEQFF.

The chain joins TRBV5-4 to TRBJ2-1; D possibly matches TRBD1 or TRBD2 (5 bases each). CDR1 SGHNT and CDR2 YYREEE come from the germline V gene (reference sequence). The CDR3 covers 12 residues. Trimming left V 4 bases short and J 9 bases short, with 11 bases between. This CDR3 is CASSQDGTEQFF. The CDR3 DNA reads TGTGCCAGCAGCCAAGACGGGACTGAGCAGTTCTTC.

This clone is a singleton in its sample. The chain carries TRBV5-4 and TRBJ1-6, with D tentatively TRBD1 (6 bases). The germline V gene has CDR1 SGHNT and CDR2 YYREEE (reference sequence). The V end lost 3 bases, the J end lost 3 bases, and 13 bases lay between the germline ends. The CDR3 contains 16 residues. DNA of the CDR3: TGTGCCAGCAGCTCGACAGGTTTTTACTATAATTCACCCCTCCACTTT. Translating it yields CASSSTGFYYNSPLHF.

The J gene is TRBJ2-1, the V gene TRBV6-5, with D possibly TRBD2 on 6 matching bases. Trimming cost V 9 bases and J 7 bases, with 10 bases left between them. Germline values: CDR1 MNHEY, CDR2 SVGAGI. This CDR3 has 11 residues. The CDR3 DNA follows: TGTGCCAGTCCCCGGGGGAATGAGCAGTTCTTC. Translation: CASPRGNEQFF.

This rearrangement joins TRBV18 to TRBJ2-5; no reliable D call. The length of the CDR3 is 12 residues. Germline V lookup: CDR1 KGHSH, CDR2 LQKENI. V was clipped by 0 bases and J by 3 bases, with 2 bases between them. CDR3 in DNA: TGTGCCAGCTCACCACCAGAAGAGACCCAGTACTTC. Its protein is CASSPPEETQYF.

The rearrangement joins TRBV6-5 to TRBJ1-3; unclear D gene. Germline loops: CDR1 MNHEY, CDR2 SVGAGI. V lost 5 bases and J 0 bases, leaving 8 bases between the germline ends. The CDR3 is made up of 14 amino acids. The CDR3 region is CASSRTTSGNTIYF. CDR3 nucleotide sequence: TGTGCCAGCAGTCGAACTACCTCTGGAAACACCATATATTTT.

This sequence joins TRBV10-1 and TRBJ2-1, with D uncertain. V lost 2 bases to trimming and J lost 7 bases, with 15 bases between them. Germline lookup yields CDR1 WNHNN and CDR2 SYGVQD (reference sequence). This CDR3 spans 15 amino acids. CDR3 in amino acids: CASSEPPILWNEQFF. For the CDR3, the DNA is TGCGCCAGCAGTGAGCCTCCTATCCTCTGGAATGAGCAGTTCTTC.

This clone was counted a single time. J is TRBJ2-3 and V is TRBV27; D perhaps matches TRBD2 (7 bases). V shed 6 bases and J shed 3 bases, with 19 bases lying between them. Germline lookup yields CDR1 MNHEY and CDR2 SMNVEV (reference sequence). This CDR3 region has 16 residues. The CDR3: CASSLDLGGGTDTQYF. The DNA for the CDR3 is TGTGCCAGCAGCTTGGATTTAGGGGGGGGGACAGATACGCAGTATTTT.

About this clone: Different DNA sequences within this sample yield the same CDR3. This chain links TRBV6-1 with TRBJ1-2, with a weak D call TRBD1 (6 bases). The CDR3 length is 15 residues. The germline V and J ends were trimmed by 1 base and 10 bases, with 19 bases remaining between them. Germline CDR1 reads MNHNS; CDR2 reads SASEGT. Written as DNA, the CDR3 is TGTGCCAGCAGTGAAGAGGGGGGGGGAGGGTGGATCTACACCTTC. It yields the protein CASSEEGGGGWIYTF.

V usage is TRBV18 and J usage is TRBJ2-1; TRBD1 or TRBD2 may be the D gene (5 bases each). V lost 0 bases and J lost 3, with 12 bases in between. The CDR3 has 16 amino acids. The V gene's germline CDR1 is KGHSH and CDR2 LQKENI. CDR3 residues: CASSPPRDAIYNEQFF. DNA of the CDR3: TGTGCCAGCTCACCACCCCGGGACGCGATCTACAATGAGCAGTTCTTC.

CDR3 sequence reads: CASSVEPGQETQYF. CDR3 DNA sequence: TGTGCCAGCAGCGTAGAACCGGGCCAAGAGACCCAGTACTTC. The chain uses TRBV9 and TRBJ2-5; D unclear. Deletions cut 0 bases from V and 1 base from J, with 7 bases between. There are 14 residues in the CDR3. Germline loops: CDR1 SGDLS, CDR2 YYNGEE.